What follows are 11 T cell receptor beta chains derived from one specimen sequenced in a study of T cell responses to AZD1222 COVID-19 vaccine. The assay was immunoSEQ multiplex PCR, and TCRdb's table has in-frame clones only and misses some. The data show about 93,000 clones, with around 86% seen just once and about 7.5% held by the top ten. Here the sequenced sample was peripheral blood, taken on day 0 of AZD1222 vaccination. Source of these receptors: an adult in good health.

The chain combines TRBV6-6 with TRBJ1-2; TRBD1 aligns across 8 bases. This CDR3 spans 15 amino acids. Germline V gene data show CDR1 as MNHNY and CDR2 as SVGAGI (reference sequence). V was pared by 5 bases and J by 4 bases, with 9 bases of the junction left unmatched. The CDR3 loop is CASSLPRQGAYGYTF. DNA for the CDR3: TGTGCCAGCAGTCTACCACGCCAGGGGGCCTATGGCTACACCTTC.

This clone was picked up one time. This chain joins TRBV29-1 and TRBJ2-3; TRBD2 aligns across 7 bases. Unmatched junction bases numbered 1, after V lost 3 bases and J lost 1 base. Germline values: CDR1 SQVTM, CDR2 ANQGSEA. The CDR3 is made up of 13 amino acids. The CDR3 sequence: CSVDTSGTDTQYF. The CDR3 nucleotides are TGCAGCGTTGATACTAGCGGCACAGATACGCAGTATTTT.

The gene calls are TRBV19 and TRBJ2-7, with D perhaps assigned TRBD1 or TRBD2 (5 bases each). V shed 3 bases and J shed 2 bases, with 8 bases lying between them. The CDR3 totals 13 residues. Germline values: CDR1 LNHDA, CDR2 SQIVND (reference sequence). The CDR3 reads CASSMRGPYEQYF. In nucleotides, the CDR3 is TGTGCCAGTAGTATGAGGGGACCCTACGAGCAGTACTTC.

The rearrangement joins TRBV7-3 to TRBJ2-1; 10 bases are a match to TRBD2. Germline-derived CDR1 and CDR2 are SGHTA and FQGTGA. The CDR3 extends over 16 amino acids. V lost 6 bases to trimming and J lost 5 bases; unmatched junction nucleotides: 10. The chain's CDR3 is CASRLPTGTSDNEQFF. CDR3 DNA sequence: TGTGCCAGCAGGCTTCCAACCGGGACTAGCGACAATGAGCAGTTCTTC.

The chain combines TRBV9 with TRBJ2-1; unclear D gene. Trimming stripped 3 bases from V and 0 bases from J, with 7 bases between. This CDR3 is built from 14 residues. Germline V lookup: CDR1 SGDLS, CDR2 YYNGEE. The CDR3 sequence: CASSAGFSYNEQFF. CDR3 in DNA: TGTGCCAGCAGCGCCGGCTTCTCCTACAATGAGCAGTTCTTC.

The chain couples TRBV29-1 to TRBJ1-1; D call uncertain. Germline CDR1 SQVTM, CDR2 ANQGSEA. CDR3 length: 11 amino acids. V lost 6 bases to trimming and J lost 7 bases, with 12 bases between them. As DNA, the CDR3 is TGCAGCGTCGGGCAGGCACTTGAAGCTTTCTTT. Encoded protein: CSVGQALEAFF.

The rearrangement uses TRBV28 and TRBJ2-7; 11 bases are shared with TRBD2. Trimming removed 2 bases from V and 2 bases from J; junction bases left unmatched: 2. The CDR3 length is 15 residues. The germline CDR1 and CDR2 sequences are MDHEN and SYDVKM. For the CDR3, the DNA is TGTGCCAGCAGTTTACAACTAGCGGGAGCCTACGAGCAGTACTTC. Amino acids: CASSLQLAGAYEQYF.

This clone was found once. Written as DNA, the CDR3 is TGTGCCAGCAGTGCTGTATCCCAAGGGGACACTGAAGCTTTCTTT. It codes for CASSAVSQGDTEAFF. The chain combines TRBV2 with TRBJ1-1, with a possible D match to TRBD1 (5 bases). Germline values: CDR1 SNHLY, CDR2 FYNNEI. The germline V and J ends were trimmed by 4 bases and 3 bases, with 15 bases remaining between them. This CDR3 region has 15 residues.

This clone was seen once. The CDR3 sequence: CASSPQGGTSSYEQYF. The CDR3 DNA sequence: TGTGCCAGCAGCCCCCAGGGGGGGACTAGTTCCTACGAGCAGTACTTC. The V gene is TRBV7-3, the J gene TRBJ2-7; a possible D gene is TRBD2 (8 bases). The germline V gene encodes CDR1 SGHTA and CDR2 FQGTGA. The CDR3 extends over 16 amino acids. The germline V and J ends were trimmed by 5 bases and 1 base, with 18 bases remaining between them.

The V gene is TRBV4-1, the J gene TRBJ1-2; D might be TRBD1 (6 bases). The germline V gene encodes CDR1 MGHRA and CDR2 YSYEKL. CDR3 size: 18 residues. V was cut by 1 base and J by 0 bases, with 18 bases left in between. The DNA for the CDR3 is TGCGCCAGCAGCCAAGGGGTAGACCGGGACATAGCTAACTATGGCTACACCTTC. Amino acid sequence: CASSQGVDRDIANYGYTF.

This chain uses TRBV4-2 with TRBJ1-5, with TRBD1 as a possible D gene (6 bases). Trimming took 5 bases from V and 3 from J, leaving 14 bases between them. The CDR3 contains 15 residues. Germline values: CDR1 LGHNA, CDR2 YNFKEQ. CDR3 region: CASSGKGEINQPQHF. The CDR3 bases are TGTGCCAGCAGCGGCAAGGGGGAGATCAATCAGCCCCAGCATTTT.